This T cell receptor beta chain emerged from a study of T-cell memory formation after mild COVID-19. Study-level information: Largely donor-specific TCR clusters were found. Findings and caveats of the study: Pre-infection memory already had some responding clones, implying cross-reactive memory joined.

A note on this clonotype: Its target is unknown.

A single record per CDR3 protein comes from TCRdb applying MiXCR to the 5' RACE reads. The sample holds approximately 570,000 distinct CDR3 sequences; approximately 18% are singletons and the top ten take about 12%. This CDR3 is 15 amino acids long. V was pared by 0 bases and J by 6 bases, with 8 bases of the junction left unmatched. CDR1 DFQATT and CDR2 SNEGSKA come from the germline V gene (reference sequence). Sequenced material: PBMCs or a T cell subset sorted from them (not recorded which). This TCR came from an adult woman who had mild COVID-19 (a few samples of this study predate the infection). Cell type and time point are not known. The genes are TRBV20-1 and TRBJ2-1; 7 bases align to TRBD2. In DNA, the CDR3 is TGCAGTGCTAGAGAGGGGAGGGGAGGGTTCAATGAGCAGTTCTTC. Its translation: CSAREGRGGFNEQFF.